This passage covers 11 T cell receptor beta chains from one sample sequenced in a study of OX40 agonist ivuxolimab in advanced cancers. The library was built by means of the immunoSEQ multiplex PCR assay. In its TCRdb copy, this immuneACCESS table keeps in-frame sequences only and misses some clones. Where compared with another copy, unresolved V genes explain less than half of these, and the others have no known cause. This sample gives approximately 61,000 clones in total; roughly 92% of them show up just once. Under 20% of the sample comes from the top ten. The sample here was CD4+ or CD8+ T cells sorted from blood, taken in a trial of the OX40 agonist ivuxolimab. Every receptor here comes from an adult with an advanced solid tumor such as melanoma, head and neck, liver or kidney cancer.

J is TRBJ2-1 and V is TRBV13; tentatively, D is TRBD1 (5 bases). Germline V CDR1 and CDR2: PRHDT, FYEKMQ (reference sequence). V was clipped by 0 bases and J by 4 bases, with 16 bases between them. The length of the CDR3 is 17 residues. The CDR3 protein is CASSLGQQGAVYNEQFF. The CDR3 DNA sequence: TGTGCCAGCAGCTTAGGCCAACAAGGGGCCGTATACAATGAGCAGTTCTTC.

Comment on this clone: Other DNA sequences in this specimen translate into the identical CDR3. The chain employs TRBV9 and TRBJ2-3; 10 nucleotides align to TRBD2. CDR1 SGDLS and CDR2 YYNGEE come from the germline V gene. Unmatched junction bases numbered 3, after V lost 0 bases and J lost 2 bases. The CDR3 totals 16 residues. The CDR3 DNA sequence: TGTGCCAGCAGCGTAGAAGCGGGGGGGACCACAGATACGCAGTATTTT. Residues: CASSVEAGGTTDTQYF.

The chain links TRBV5-6 to TRBJ2-7; the D is unclear. Trimming stripped 1 base from V and 0 bases from J, with 8 bases between. CDR3 length: 14 residues. Germline-derived CDR1 and CDR2 are SGHDT and YYEEEE. CDR3 nucleotide sequence: TGTGCCAGCAGCTTGCCGAGATTCTCCTACGAGCAGTACTTC. Encoded protein: CASSLPRFSYEQYF.

The V and J genes are TRBV28 and TRBJ2-7; 12 nucleotides align to TRBD2. The CDR3 runs to 15 residues. The trim removed 5 bases at V and 2 bases at J, leaving 4 bases unmatched. Germline loops: CDR1 MDHEN, CDR2 SYDVKM. CDR3 residues: CASSRGLAGTYEQYF. The CDR3 DNA follows: TGTGCCAGCAGTCGTGGACTAGCGGGGACCTACGAGCAGTACTTC.

This sequence joins TRBV7-8 and TRBJ2-7; 10 nucleotides agree with TRBD2. Germline V lookup: CDR1 SGHVS, CDR2 FQNEAQ. After removal of 5 bases from V and 2 bases from J, the junction contained 12 bases not matched to a gene. The CDR3 runs 17 residues. The CDR3 reads CASSPAPLAGPPYEQYF. The DNA of the CDR3 is TGTGCCAGCAGCCCCGCCCCACTAGCGGGGCCCCCCTACGAGCAGTACTTC.

This rearrangement joins TRBV7-9 to TRBJ1-4, with unresolved D. The germline V and J ends were trimmed by 2 bases and 0 bases, with 7 bases remaining between them. This CDR3 region has 15 residues. The germline gives CDR1 SEHNR, CDR2 FQNEAQ (reference sequence). CDR3 sequence: CASSLSGATNEKLFF. CDR3 coding DNA: TGTGCCAGCAGCTTATCAGGTGCAACTAATGAAAAACTGTTTTTT.

This chain uses TRBV29-1 with TRBJ2-2; D perhaps matches TRBD1 (6 bases). The CDR3 loop spans 15 amino acids. The V end lost 2 bases, the J end lost 1 base, and 11 bases lay between the germline ends. Germline CDR1 SQVTM, CDR2 ANQGSEA. The CDR3 region has the DNA TGCAGCGTTGAATTCGGGACACAGAACACCGGGGAGCTGTTTTTT. This translates into CSVEFGTQNTGELFF.

The genes are TRBV6-4 and TRBJ2-1, with a possible D match to TRBD2 (6 bases). V lost 6 bases to trimming and J lost 9 bases, with 24 bases between them. The CDR3 has 16 amino acids. CDR1 MRHNA and CDR2 SNTAGT come from the germline V gene. For the CDR3, the DNA is TGTGCCAGCAGCGTGAAGGGGACTCCCCAAGGCGGTGAGCAGTTCTTC. Translating it yields CASSVKGTPQGGEQFF.

The V call is TRBV30, the J call TRBJ1-5; D is uncertain. This CDR3 has 14 residues. V shed 2 bases and J shed 4 bases, with 12 bases lying between them. The germline V gene has CDR1 GTSNPN and CDR2 SVGIG (reference sequence). CDR3 DNA: TGTGCCTGGAGTAGCACAGCGCGGAATCAGCCCCAGCATTTT. Its translation: CAWSSTARNQPQHF.

The V gene is TRBV9, the J gene TRBJ1-1; D gene ambiguous. The germline CDR1 and CDR2 sequences are SGDLS and YYNGEE. V was clipped by 0 bases and J by 10 bases, with 13 bases between them. The CDR3 contains 13 residues. The CDR3 region is CASSVGGGDGAFF. CDR3 DNA sequence: TGTGCCAGCAGCGTAGGAGGTGGAGATGGAGCTTTCTTT.

The chain uses TRBV27 and TRBJ2-7; no clear D gene. Germline V gene sequence: CDR1 MNHEY, CDR2 SMNVEV (reference sequence). With 8 bases removed from V and 3 bases from J, the gap between germline ends came to 8 bases. The CDR3 has 11 residues. The CDR3 protein is CASYSRYEQYF. Here the CDR3 DNA reads TGTGCCAGCTATTCTCGCTACGAGCAGTACTTC.